The source of this T cell receptor beta chain is a study of neurological immune-mediated disorders. Study-level points and caveats: Phylogenetic grouping put 18 of 34 multiple sclerosis patients' repertoires into one related-CDR3 cluster, a possible signature.

V shed 0 bases and J 2 bases; nucleotides not matched to a gene: 4. The CDR3 consists of 15 residues. Germline CDR1 reads DFQATT; CDR2 reads SNEGSKA (reference sequence). This clonotype was observed at least ten times. Its matching antigen is unknown. Template-switch 5'RACE cDNA synthesis added a 10-nucleotide unique molecular identifier. One entry per CDR3 protein results from TCRdb running MiXCR on the 5' RACE reads. The profile shows approximately 48,000 distinct CDR3 sequences, approximately 3% of them singletons. The clonotype originates from a woman between 45 and 60 years old with multiple sclerosis. V is TRBV20-1 and J is TRBJ2-1; TRBD2 agrees at 7 bases. Source material: PBMCs. In DNA, the CDR3 is TGCAGTGCTAGAGATTCCAGCGGGGCCTACAATGAGCAGTTCTTC. Encoded protein: CSARDSSGAYNEQFF.